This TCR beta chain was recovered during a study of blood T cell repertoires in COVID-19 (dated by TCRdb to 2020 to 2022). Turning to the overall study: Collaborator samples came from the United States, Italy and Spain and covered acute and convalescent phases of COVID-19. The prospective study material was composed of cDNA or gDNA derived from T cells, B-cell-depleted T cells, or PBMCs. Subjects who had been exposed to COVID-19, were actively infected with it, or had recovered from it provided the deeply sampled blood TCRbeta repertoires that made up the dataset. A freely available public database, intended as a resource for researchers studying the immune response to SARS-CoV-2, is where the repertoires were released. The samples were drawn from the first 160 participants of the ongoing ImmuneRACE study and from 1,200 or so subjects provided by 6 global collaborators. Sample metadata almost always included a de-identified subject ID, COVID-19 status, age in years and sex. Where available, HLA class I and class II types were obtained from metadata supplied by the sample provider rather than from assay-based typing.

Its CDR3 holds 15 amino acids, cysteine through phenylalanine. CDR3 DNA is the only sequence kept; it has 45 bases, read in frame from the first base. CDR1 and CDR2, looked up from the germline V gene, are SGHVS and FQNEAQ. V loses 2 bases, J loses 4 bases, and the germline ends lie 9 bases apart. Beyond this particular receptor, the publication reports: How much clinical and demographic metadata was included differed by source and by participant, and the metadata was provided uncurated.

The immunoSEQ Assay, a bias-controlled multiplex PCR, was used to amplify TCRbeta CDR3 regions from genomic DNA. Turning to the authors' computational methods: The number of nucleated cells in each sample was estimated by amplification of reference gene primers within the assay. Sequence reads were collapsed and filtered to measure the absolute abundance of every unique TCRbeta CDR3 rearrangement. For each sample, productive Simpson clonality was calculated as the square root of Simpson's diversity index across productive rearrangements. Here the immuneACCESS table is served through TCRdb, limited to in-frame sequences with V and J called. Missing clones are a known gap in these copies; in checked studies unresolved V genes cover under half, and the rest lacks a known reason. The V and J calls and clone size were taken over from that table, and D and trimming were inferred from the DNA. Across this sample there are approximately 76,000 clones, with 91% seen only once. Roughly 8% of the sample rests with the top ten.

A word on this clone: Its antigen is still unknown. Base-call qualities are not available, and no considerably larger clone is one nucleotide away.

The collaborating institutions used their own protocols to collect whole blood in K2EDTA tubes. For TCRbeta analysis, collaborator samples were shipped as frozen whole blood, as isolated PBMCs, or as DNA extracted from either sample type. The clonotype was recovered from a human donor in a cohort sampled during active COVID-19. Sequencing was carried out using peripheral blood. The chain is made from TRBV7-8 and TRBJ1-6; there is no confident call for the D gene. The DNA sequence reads TGTGCCAGCAGCTTACGTCAGACTTATAATTCACCCCTCCACTTT. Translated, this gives CASSLRQTYNSPLHF.